This record looks at one TCR beta chain sequence and its context. The data belong to a study of blood T cell repertoires in COVID-19. The overall study: Both acute and convalescent COVID-19 samples were obtained from the United States, Italy and Spain. The cDNA or gDNA used as material had been derived from T cells, B-cell-depleted T cells, or PBMCs.

Authors' methods: Nucleated cell counts were estimated from reference gene primer amplification. Clones were sequenced by immunoSEQ multiplex PCR, and TCRdb holds only the in-frame ones, with some missing. The DNA gave D and trimming, while V, J and clone size come from that table. The sample lists about 470,000 clones, roughly 87% occurring once. Germline values: CDR1 SNHLY, CDR2 FYNNEI. V gave up 5 bases and J gave up 3 bases, with 8 bases separating them. CDR3 length: 12 amino acids. Recovered participants had two consecutive negative NP/OP PCR tests, healthcare professional clearance, or symptom resolution.

Sequencing used PBMCs or T cells enriched from blood (not recorded which). This receptor was obtained from a woman aged 18-30 years who had recovered from COVID-19. V gene TRBV2 combines with J gene TRBJ2-7, with D perhaps matching TRBD1 (5 bases). The CDR3 sequence: CASSLGVYEQYF. The CDR3 nucleotides read TGTGCCAGCAGTTTAGGGGTCTACGAGCAGTACTTC.